The 30 T cell receptor beta chains reported below all come from one sample, sequenced in a study of cytomegalovirus exposure and HLA in healthy donors. Primers for the PCR totalled 60 Vbeta and 13 Jbeta. Assay used: immunoSEQ multiplex PCR; TCRdb lists only in-frame clones, some missing. Of tens of thousands of clones in the sample, roughly 69% were seen once. The sample was PBMCs. These receptors originate from a woman aged 45-60 years in good health and CMV-seropositive.

This clone was found a few times. The rearrangement links TRBV7-9 to TRBJ1-2; 10 bases fit TRBD1. Germline CDR1 reads SEHNR; CDR2 reads FQNEAQ (reference sequence). The CDR3 is 15 residues long. Trimming took 4 bases from V and 2 from J; bases not matched to a gene: 4. CDR3 region: CASSWGTGENYGYTF. CDR3 sequence (DNA): TGTGCCAGCAGCTGGGGGACAGGGGAAAACTATGGCTACACCTTC.

This chain uses TRBV19 with TRBJ2-5, with 7 bases identical to TRBD1. J was trimmed by 4 bases and V by 3 bases; bases with no gene match: 8. The germline gives CDR1 LNHDA, CDR2 SQIVND (reference sequence). The CDR3 runs to 15 residues. The CDR3 here is CASSMVDRDRETQYF. CDR3 nucleotide sequence: TGTGCCAGTAGTATGGTCGACAGGGACCGAGAGACCCAGTACTTC.

This chain joins TRBV30 and TRBJ2-7, with 11 bases matching TRBD2. The CDR3 is made up of 15 amino acids. The germline V gene has CDR1 GTSNPN and CDR2 SVGIG (reference sequence). J gave up 5 bases and V 1 base, and 7 bases lay outside the gene matches. The CDR3 loop reads CAWSGFSGGANEQYV. In DNA form, the CDR3 reads TGTGCCTGGAGTGGATTTAGCGGGGGGGCAAACGAGCAGTACGTC.

The gene calls are TRBV6-5 and TRBJ1-1, with 8 bases matching TRBD1. The CDR3 is 16 amino acids. The V segment lost 0 bases and the J segment 4 bases; nucleotides outside the gene matches: 7. CDR1 is MNHEY, CDR2 SVGAGI, per germline. The CDR3: CASSYSRTGIGTEAFF. The CDR3 region has the DNA TGTGCCAGCAGTTACTCGAGGACAGGGATTGGCACTGAAGCTTTCTTT.

This sequence joins TRBV5-1 and TRBJ1-2, with a weak D call TRBD1 (5 bases). The CDR3 contains 14 residues. V lost 5 bases and J lost 10, with 21 bases in between. Germline lookup yields CDR1 SGHRS and CDR2 YFSETQ. The CDR3 spells CASREWAGGDDYTF. CDR3 nucleotides: TGCGCCAGCAGGGAGTGGGCAGGAGGGGATGACTACACCTTC. Using reference TRBV5-1 and TRBJ1-2 for the parts outside the CDR3, the full variable domain is KAGVTQTPRYLIKTRGQQVTLSCSPISGHRSVSWYQQTPGQGLQFLFEYFSETQRNKGNFPGRFSGRQFSNSRSEMNVSTLELGDSALYLCASREWAGGDDYTFGSGTRLTVV.

CDR3 nucleotide sequence: TGTGCCAGCAGCGCGCCGGCGAACACCGGGGAGCTGTTTTTT. Protein: CASSAPANTGELFF. V usage is TRBV9 and J usage is TRBJ2-2; D call uncertain. V was shortened by 3 bases and J by 0 bases, with 6 bases between the two germline ends. Germline V lookup: CDR1 SGDLS, CDR2 YYNGEE. The CDR3 runs 14 residues. Filled out from reference TRBV9 and TRBJ2-2, the complete variable domain reads DSGVTQTPKHLITATGQRVTLRCSPRSGDLSVYWYQQSLDQGLQFLIQYYNGEERAKGNILERFSAQQFPDLHSELNLSSLELGDSALYFCASSAPANTGELFFGEGSRLTVL.

This chain uses TRBV15 with TRBJ1-1, with D unclear. The germline V gene encodes CDR1 LNHNV and CDR2 YYDKDF (reference sequence). CDR3 length equals 13 residues. V was pared by 1 base and J by 3 bases, with 6 bases between. The CDR3 loop is CATSRVGDTEAFF. CDR3 sequence (DNA): TGTGCCACCAGCAGAGTTGGAGACACTGAAGCTTTCTTT.

This clone was seen a single time. The CDR3 DNA reads as TGTGCCAGCAGCCCCAGGGGACGGAACATTCAGTACTTC. This sequence encodes CASSPRGRNIQYF. The chain has TRBV7-9 and TRBJ2-4; D might be TRBD1 (6 bases). Germline CDR1 is SEHNR and CDR2 is FQNEAQ (reference sequence). V was clipped by 5 bases and J by 7 bases, with 12 bases between them. There are 13 residues in the CDR3. Filled out from reference TRBV7-9 and TRBJ2-4, the complete variable domain reads DTGVSQNPRHKITKRGQNVTFRCDPISEHNRLYWYRQTLGQGPEFLTYFQNEAQLEKSRLLSDRFSAERPKGSFSTLEIQRTEQGDSAMYLCASSPRGRNIQYFGAGTRLSVL.

The chain recombines TRBV6-4 with TRBJ1-2, with D maybe TRBD1 (6 bases). This CDR3 is 13 amino acids long. Trimming pared 2 bases from V and 4 bases from J, leaving 8 bases between. The V gene's germline CDR1 is MRHNA and CDR2 SNTAGT. The chain's CDR3 is CASSDRGGYGYTF. Written as DNA, the CDR3 is TGTGCCAGCAGTGACAGGGGGGGCTATGGCTACACCTTC.

This sequence joins TRBV28 and TRBJ2-7; D is perhaps TRBD2 (6 bases). V lost 6 bases and J 6 bases, leaving 15 bases between the germline ends. Germline values: CDR1 MDHEN, CDR2 SYDVKM. The CDR3 spans 13 residues. As DNA, the CDR3 is TGTGCCAGCAGCTGGTCGGGAGTAGGCGAGCAGTACGTC. Protein product: CASSWSGVGEQYV.

V and J are TRBV9 and TRBJ1-4; possible D gene TRBD1, 6 bases. CDR1 and CDR2 from the germline V gene are SGDLS and YYNGEE. This CDR3 comprises 15 residues. Trimming cost V 0 bases and J 8 bases, with 14 bases left between them. For the CDR3, the DNA is TGTGCCAGCAGCGTAGTGGGGGCTACAGGGGAAAAACTGTTTTTT. Translated: CASSVVGATGEKLFF. Combining the CDR3 with reference TRBV9 and TRBJ1-4 gives the whole variable domain DSGVTQTPKHLITATGQRVTLRCSPRSGDLSVYWYQQSLDQGLQFLIQYYNGEERAKGNILERFSAQQFPDLHSELNLSSLELGDSALYFCASSVVGATGEKLFFGSGTQLSVL.

CDR3 protein: CASSLPARRATNEKLFF. In DNA form, the CDR3 reads TGTGCCAGCAGCTTGCCCGCCCGGAGGGCAACTAATGAAAAACTGTTTTTT. The chain links TRBV5-5 to TRBJ1-4, with D unclear. Looked up from germline, CDR1 is SGHKS and CDR2 is YYEKEE (reference sequence). This CDR3 has 17 residues. Trimming removed 1 base from V and 0 bases from J, with 13 bases in between.

V usage is TRBV6-5 and J usage is TRBJ1-5, with 7 bases lining up with TRBD1. In germline, CDR1 is MNHEY, CDR2 SVGAGI. This CDR3 comprises 13 residues. After removal of 5 bases from V and 5 bases from J, the junction contained 3 bases not matched to a gene. The CDR3 reads CASSTGAHQPQHF. CDR3 bases: TGTGCCAGCAGTACAGGGGCCCATCAGCCCCAGCATTTT.

The V and J genes are TRBV7-2 and TRBJ2-7; D is unresolved. The CDR3 is 13 residues long. Per the germline V gene, CDR1 is SGHTA and CDR2 is FQGNSA. This CDR3 reads CAGSLELPYEQYV. The CDR3 nucleotides read TGTGCCGGCAGCTTAGAACTACCCTACGAGCAGTACGTC.

This clone appeared a single time. The chain couples TRBV30 to TRBJ1-2; 11 positions agree with TRBD1. The CDR3 contains 14 residues. The J segment lost 7 bases and the V segment lost 1 base, leaving 5 bases of the junction unmatched. Per germline, CDR1 GTSNPN and CDR2 SVGIG (reference sequence). Here the CDR3 reads CAWSEGGTGGGYTF. The DNA for the CDR3 is TGTGCCTGGAGTGAAGGGGGGACAGGGGGTGGCTACACCTTC.

The chain has TRBV28 and TRBJ1-1; maybe TRBD1 (6 bases). The V gene's germline CDR1 is MDHEN and CDR2 SYDVKM. The CDR3 sequence is 14 residues long. Deletions cut 2 bases from V and 1 base from J, with 8 bases between. The DNA for the CDR3 is TGTGCCAGCAGTTTAGGGGGGGCGAACACTGAAGCTTTCTTT. Encoded protein: CASSLGGANTEAFF. The whole variable domain, filled in from reference TRBV28 and TRBJ1-1, reads DVKVTQSSRYLVKRTGEKVFLECVQDMDHENMFWYRQDPGLGLRLIYFSYDVKMKEKGDIPEGYSVSREKKERFSLILESASTNQTSMYLCASSLGGANTEAFFGQGTRLTVV.

The chain combines TRBV7-9 with TRBJ1-2; no definite D call. Trimming shortened V by 3 bases and J by 6 bases, and 17 bases separated the two germline ends. The CDR3 contains 15 residues. CDR1 is SEHNR, CDR2 FQNEAQ, per germline (reference sequence). CDR3 DNA sequence: TGTGCCAGCAGCTTGGGAGGCGCGGGTGGGAATGGCTACACCTTC. Residues: CASSLGGAGGNGYTF.

The chain uses TRBV7-2 and TRBJ1-6; TRBD1 is a possible D gene (5 bases). Per the germline V gene, CDR1 is SGHTA and CDR2 is FQGNSA. The length of the CDR3 is 17 residues. Trimming cost V 5 bases and J 10 bases, with 24 bases left between them. The CDR3 region has the DNA TGTGCCAGCAGCCAACTTATCCAGGGTGGGTTCCGATCACCCCTCCACTTT. Residues: CASSQLIQGGFRSPLHF. Complete variable domain (other parts from reference TRBV7-2 and TRBJ1-6): GAGVSQSPSNKVTEKGKDVELRCDPISGHTALYWYRQSLGQGLEFLIYFQGNSAPDKSGLPSDRFSAERTGGSVSTLTIQRTQQEDSAVYLCASSQLIQGGFRSPLHFGNGTRLTVT.

The sample holds a few counts of this clone. The V gene is TRBV10-3, the J gene TRBJ1-1, with 7 nucleotides matching TRBD1. J lost 2 bases, V lost 2 bases, and 2 bases had no gene match. The CDR3 has 14 amino acids. Germline CDR1 and CDR2: ENHRY and SYGVKD. Here the CDR3 DNA reads TGTGCCATCAGTGAGGACAGGGCCAACACTGAAGCTTTCTTT. Translated, it gives CAISEDRANTEAFF.

Points on this clone: One junction end does not reproduce the germline sequence, and a read error may be involved. V usage is TRBV7-7 and J usage is TRBJ2-1; 9 bases align to TRBD1. CDR1 and CDR2 (germline): SSHAT, FNYEAQ (reference sequence). The CDR3 is 14 amino acids. CDR3 coding DNA: TGTGCTAGCAGCTTATTCGACAGGGGGGGTGAGCAGTTCTTC. This translates into CASSLFDRGGEQFF.

The rearrangement uses TRBV5-6 and TRBJ2-7, with D possibly TRBD1 on 6 matching bases. Germline V CDR1 and CDR2: SGHDT, YYEEEE. The CDR3 has 13 residues. Trimming stripped 4 bases from V and 1 base from J, with 9 bases between. The CDR3 DNA reads as TGTGCCAGCAGCATAGGACAGTCCTACGAGCAGTACGTC. Protein: CASSIGQSYEQYV.

This clone showed up just a few times. The chain couples TRBV6-6 to TRBJ1-2; 8 bases fit TRBD1. Germline values: CDR1 MNHNY, CDR2 SVGAGI (reference sequence). The CDR3 consists of 14 residues. J gave up 5 bases and V 2 bases, and 4 bases lay outside the gene matches. This CDR3 reads CASSYTGGHYGYTF. For the CDR3, the DNA is TGTGCCAGCAGTTACACAGGGGGGCATTATGGCTACACCTTC.

This chain uses TRBV7-2 with TRBJ2-7; 10 nucleotides align to TRBD2. The ends lost 5 bases at V and 3 bases at J; junction bases unmatched: 4. This CDR3 is 14 amino acids long. Germline CDR1 and CDR2: SGHTA and FQGNSA. CDR3 sequence: CASSQSGGDYEQYF. CDR3 DNA: TGTGCCAGCAGCCAAAGCGGGGGGGACTACGAGCAGTACTTC.

Regarding this clone: An end of the junction does not agree with germline; a read error may underlie this. This sequence joins TRBV7-9 and TRBJ1-2, with TRBD1 matching 7 bases. CDR3 length equals 12 residues. Germline V gene lookup returns CDR1 SEHNR and CDR2 FQNEAQ (reference sequence). CDR3: CSSSLTGDGYTF. The DNA of the CDR3 is TGTTCCAGCAGCTTAACAGGGGATGGCTACACCTTC.

The chain links TRBV28 to TRBJ1-3; 7 bases align to TRBD1. With 2 bases clipped from V and 0 bases from J, the junction kept 4 bases outside the gene matches. Per germline, CDR1 MDHEN and CDR2 SYDVKM. The CDR3 runs to 16 residues. CDR3 nucleotides: TGTGCCAGCAGTTTAGTGACAGGGAGCTCTGGAAACACCATATATTTT. This translates into CASSLVTGSSGNTIYF.

The V call is TRBV27, the J call TRBJ2-1; D may be TRBD1 (6 bases). The V end lost 2 bases, the J end lost 7 bases, and 15 bases lay between the germline ends. The CDR3 totals 15 residues. Germline CDR1 and CDR2: MNHEY and SMNVEV (reference sequence). The CDR3 spells CASSLLPAGANEQFF. CDR3 sequence (DNA): TGTGCCAGCAGTTTACTCCCAGCAGGGGCGAATGAGCAGTTCTTC.

This chain uses TRBV5-1 with TRBJ2-7; 10 bases fit TRBD2. CDR1 is SGHRS and CDR2 is YFSETQ in the germline V gene. V was pared by 1 base and J by 7 bases, with 5 bases of the junction left unmatched. This CDR3 comprises 14 residues. The CDR3 DNA follows: TGCGCCAGCAGCTTGTATCTAGCGGGGGTTGAGCAGTACTTC. Protein product: CASSLYLAGVEQYF.

V usage is TRBV30 and J usage is TRBJ2-1; maybe TRBD1 (5 bases). CDR1 is GTSNPN and CDR2 is SVGIG in the germline V gene (reference sequence). The CDR3 spans 15 residues. Between the trimmed V and J ends, which lost 7 bases and 0 bases, there was a span of 16 bases. The CDR3 reads CAFARGHISYNEQFF. The CDR3 DNA sequence: TGTGCCTTTGCAAGGGGCCACATCTCCTACAATGAGCAGTTCTTC.

This clone appeared a few times. The chain uses TRBV7-9 and TRBJ1-2, with 8 bases lining up with TRBD1. The CDR3 is made up of 15 amino acids. V was pared by 5 bases and J by 5 bases, with 10 bases of the junction left unmatched. The germline CDR1 and CDR2 sequences are SEHNR and FQNEAQ (reference sequence). This chain's CDR3 is CASSPRTGSLYGYTF. The CDR3, as DNA: TGTGCCAGCAGCCCAAGGACAGGGTCGTTATATGGCTACACCTTC.

This chain connects TRBV7-6 to TRBJ1-5; no definite D call. This CDR3 region has 13 residues. Looked up from germline, CDR1 is SGHVS and CDR2 is FNYEAQ. The V end lost 5 bases, the J end lost 3 bases, and 8 bases lay between the germline ends. The CDR3, as DNA: TGTGCCAGCAGCGCGCTTAACAATCAGCCCCAGCATTTT. The encoded protein is CASSALNNQPQHF.